Listed here are 17 T cell receptor beta chains from one sample, sequenced in a study of blood T cell repertoires in COVID-19. Profiled with immunoSEQ multiplex PCR; TCRdb holds only in-frame clones, not every one. The data show about 85,000 clones, 90% seen once. The sequenced sample was peripheral blood. The receptors come from a woman aged 80 or over with active or convalescent COVID-19.

The V call is TRBV5-1, the J call TRBJ1-1; D remains unclear. V was trimmed by 4 bases and J by 4 bases, leaving 17 bases between them. This CDR3 contains 15 residues. Germline V gives CDR1 SGHRS, CDR2 YFSETQ. The CDR3 loop is CASSLMTAEGTEAFF. The DNA of the CDR3 is TGCGCCAGCAGCCTCATGACGGCGGAGGGCACTGAAGCTTTCTTT.

The rearrangement uses TRBV5-8 and TRBJ2-1; tentative D call: TRBD2 (6 bases). The germline V gene has CDR1 SGHTS and CDR2 YDEGEE. Trimming left V 3 bases short and J 0 bases short, with 10 bases between. The CDR3 loop spans 15 amino acids. In DNA form, the CDR3 reads TGTGCCAGCAGCTCCGAGACTAGCTCCTACAATGAGCAGTTCTTC. Translation: CASSSETSSYNEQFF. The complete variable domain, with remaining parts taken from reference TRBV5-8 and TRBJ2-1, reads EAGVTQSPTHLIKTRGQQATLRCSPISGHTSVYWYQQALGLGLQFLLWYDEGEERNRGNFPPRFSGRQFPNYSSELNVNALELEDSALYLCASSSETSSYNEQFFGPGTRLTVL.

The chain recombines TRBV28 with TRBJ1-1; weak D call: TRBD1 (5 bases). This CDR3 contains 14 residues. The ends were cut back, 5 bases at V and 1 base at J, with 11 bases in the middle. Germline loops: CDR1 MDHEN, CDR2 SYDVKM. In nucleotides, the CDR3 is TGTGCCAGCAGTCAAGTCAGGGCGAACACTGAAGCTTTCTTT. This codes for CASSQVRANTEAFF.

V is TRBV5-1 and J is TRBJ2-2, with D possibly matching TRBD1 (6 bases). V lost 0 bases and J lost 6, with 12 bases in between. Germline V CDR1 and CDR2: SGHRS, YFSETQ. The CDR3 extends over 15 amino acids. CDR3 sequence reads: CASSLGPQGAGELFF. The CDR3 DNA is TGCGCCAGCAGCTTGGGGCCACAGGGCGCCGGGGAGCTGTTTTTT.

This chain connects TRBV2 to TRBJ1-3; D is possibly TRBD1 (6 bases). V lost 6 bases and J lost 3, with 18 bases in between. The CDR3 runs to 16 residues. Germline V lookup: CDR1 SNHLY, CDR2 FYNNEI. CDR3 coding DNA: TGTGCCAGCAGGGGTTTCCAGGGGTACAGTGGAAACACCATATATTTT. Its translation: CASRGFQGYSGNTIYF. The complete variable domain, with remaining parts taken from reference TRBV2 and TRBJ1-3, reads EPEVTQTPSHQVTQMGQEVILRCVPISNHLYFYWYRQILGQKVEFLVSFYNNEISEKSEIFDDQFSVERPDGSNFTLKIRSTKLEDSAMYFCASRGFQGYSGNTIYFGEGSWLTVV.

The V call is TRBV7-2, the J call TRBJ1-1, with D possibly TRBD1 on 6 matching bases. The germline gives CDR1 SGHTA, CDR2 FQGNSA. The CDR3 runs 14 residues. Trimming took off 1 base at V and 7 bases at J, with 13 bases between the two ends. CDR3 coding DNA: TGTGCCAGCAGCTTAGGAGGACAGTTTAATGAAGCTTTCTTT. This codes for CASSLGGQFNEAFF.

A single count supports this clone. The chain uses TRBV2 and TRBJ2-3, with D perhaps TRBD1 (5 bases). Germline loops: CDR1 SNHLY, CDR2 FYNNEI. This CDR3 has 15 amino acids. Trimming took 3 bases from V and 6 from J, leaving 16 bases between them. This CDR3 is CASSEQGLDLDTQYF. The CDR3 region has the DNA TGTGCCAGCAGTGAGCAGGGTTTAGATTTGGATACGCAGTATTTT.

J is TRBJ2-1 and V is TRBV6-1; 10 bases align to TRBD2. Trimming at V came to 2 bases and at J to 8 bases, leaving 9 bases not matched to a gene. The germline V gene has CDR1 MNHNS and CDR2 SASEGT. CDR3 size: 16 residues. CDR3 residues: CASSELPSGSFYEQFF. Written as DNA, the CDR3 is TGTGCCAGCAGTGAATTGCCTAGCGGGAGTTTCTATGAGCAGTTCTTC.

This clone was recorded only once. The chain combines TRBV7-2 with TRBJ1-4, with TRBD1 as a possible D gene (5 bases). This CDR3 has 13 amino acids. Trimming took 5 bases from V and 11 from J, leaving 15 bases between them. Germline-derived CDR1 and CDR2 are SGHTA and FQGNSA. This CDR3 reads CASSPYGRDKLFF. CDR3 nucleotide sequence: TGTGCCAGCAGCCCCTATGGCAGGGATAAACTGTTTTTT.

This chain connects TRBV19 to TRBJ1-4, with D maybe TRBD1 (6 bases). There are 16 residues in the CDR3. Germline values: CDR1 LNHDA, CDR2 SQIVND (reference sequence). Trimming removed 5 bases at V and 4 bases at J, with 17 bases between. CDR3 DNA sequence: TGTGCCAGTAGTCCGCGAAGGACAGCCGATAATGAAAAACTGTTTTTT. As protein: CASSPRRTADNEKLFF.

The genes are TRBV7-3 and TRBJ2-3, with 12 bases identical to TRBD2. V was clipped by 5 bases and J by 1 base; unmatched bases: 7. In germline, CDR1 is SGHTA, CDR2 FQGTGA. The CDR3 runs to 17 residues. CDR3 DNA: TGTGCCAGCAGCCGCGAGACTAGCGGGGGAGGCACAGATACGCAGTATTTT. Protein: CASSRETSGGGTDTQYF.

V is TRBV28 and J is TRBJ1-4; D remains ambiguous. The CDR3 covers 14 residues. Germline CDR1 and CDR2: MDHEN and SYDVKM. Trimming pared 5 bases from V and 0 bases from J, leaving 7 bases between. CDR3 loop: CASSQPTTNEKLFF. CDR3 bases: TGTGCCAGCAGTCAACCTACAACTAATGAAAAACTGTTTTTT.

CDR3 nucleotides: TGTGCCAGCAAGGTCAGGGGAAATTCACCCCTCCACTTT. It translates to CASKVRGNSPLHF. The chain joins TRBV6-5 to TRBJ1-6; TRBD1 is a possible D gene (6 bases). V was shortened by 7 bases and J by 7 bases, with 11 bases between the two germline ends. Per the germline V gene, CDR1 is MNHEY and CDR2 is SVGAGI. The CDR3 totals 13 residues.

The chain employs TRBV27 and TRBJ1-4; possible D gene TRBD1, 6 bases. The V end lost 0 bases, the J end lost 7 bases, and 15 bases lay between the germline ends. Per the germline V gene, CDR1 is MNHEY and CDR2 is SMNVEV (reference sequence). The CDR3 covers 16 residues. CDR3 sequence: CASSLSRGGSTEKLFF. The CDR3 DNA sequence: TGTGCCAGCAGTTTATCGAGGGGGGGAAGTACTGAAAAACTGTTTTTT.

The V gene is TRBV5-1, the J gene TRBJ2-3, with 7 bases lining up with TRBD2. V shed 6 bases and J 0 bases; nucleotides not matched to a gene: 7. From germline, CDR1 is SGHRS and CDR2 YFSETQ. This CDR3 region has 15 residues. In DNA, the CDR3 is TGCGCCAGCACGGGAGGAGCGGGAAGCACAGATACGCAGTATTTT. It codes for CASTGGAGSTDTQYF.

V is TRBV10-3 and J is TRBJ2-1; TRBD2 matches at 8 bases. Looked up from germline, CDR1 is ENHRY and CDR2 is SYGVKD. This CDR3 spans 14 amino acids. J lost 6 bases, V lost 10 bases, and 11 bases had no gene match. CDR3 DNA sequence: TGTGCCACAAGGGTAGCGGGAATCGGCAATGAGCAGTTCTTC. As protein: CATRVAGIGNEQFF.

The chain employs TRBV6-5 and TRBJ2-7, with D possibly TRBD1 on 5 matching bases. V lost 8 bases, J lost 2 bases, and 13 bases lay in between. The CDR3 spans 13 residues. The germline CDR1 and CDR2 sequences are MNHEY and SVGAGI. As DNA, the CDR3 is TGTGCCAGCGCGGACATAACCCCCTACGAGCAGTACTTC. The encoded protein is CASADITPYEQYF.